Listed below are T cell receptor beta chains from one sample, sequenced in a study of beta chain features in type 1 diabetes. Generated by immunoSEQ multiplex PCR, the TCRdb table keeps only in-frame clones and is missing some. The sample holds about 260,000 clones; roughly 70% are singletons and the top ten take 0.053%. Sample: naive CD4+ T cells from blood. The source of these receptors is a young man in good health. Each CDR3 is given with its conserved first and last residue. A D gene is named only where the DNA matches it firmly. Size tells how often a clone was seen (once, few, many) or the class of an expanded clone, and some rows leave it out.

>TRBV15|NA|TRBJ2-7|NA
TGTGCCACCAGCCTACCCGGGAACGAAAAAACTGAGCAGTACTTC
CATSLPGNEKTEQYF
>TRBV7-2|NA|TRBJ2-7|TRBD2
TGTGCCAGCGGTATAGCGGGAGGGTTCTACGAGCAGTACTTC
CASGIAGGFYEQYF
>TRBV7-6|once|TRBJ2-5|NA
TGTGCCAGCAGCTTAGACTCTGCATGGACCCAGTACTTC
CASSLDSAWTQYF
>TRBV30|NA|TRBJ1-4|NA
TGTGCCTGCTCACCTGGATCAACTAATGAAAAACTGTTTTTT
CACSPGSTNEKLFF
>TRBV13|NA|TRBJ2-7|NA
TGTGCCAGCAGCCTAAGGGGGGCGAACGAGCAGTACTTC
CASSLRGANEQYF
>TRBV30|NA|TRBJ2-3|NA
TGTGCCTGGATGTTTGTAGGTAGCACAGATACGCAGTATTTT
CAWMFVGSTDTQYF
>TRBV5-1|few|TRBJ2-7|TRBD1
TGCGCCAGCAGCCCGTCGACAGGGGTTCCCTCCTACGAGCAGTACTTC
CASSPSTGVPSYEQYF
>TRBV28|NA|TRBJ2-3|TRBD2
TGTGCCAGCAGCTCACTAGCGGGAGTCGGGGAATCAGATACGCAGTATTTT
CASSSLAGVGESDTQYF
>TRBV27|NA|TRBJ2-4|NA
TGTGCCAGCAGTTTCACGGCAACCAAAAACATTCAGTACTTC
CASSFTATKNIQYF
>TRBV30|NA|TRBJ2-2|NA
TGTGCCTGGAGTGTACGGATCGCGAACACCGGGGAGCTGTTTTTT
CAWSVRIANTGELFF
>TRBV6-5|NA|TRBJ1-2|NA
TGTGCCAGCAGCCGGGACATGGGCGGCTACACCTTC
CASSRDMGGYTF
>TRBV25-1|NA|TRBJ2-7|TRBD1
TGTGCCAGCAGGGAGGCAGGGGGCCGCGAGCAGTACTTC
CASREAGGREQYF
>TRBV4-2|NA|TRBJ2-1|TRBD1
TGTGCCAGCAGCCAAGGGCCGGGACAGGGTTTCGTAGATGAGCAGTTCTTC
CASSQGPGQGFVDEQFF
>TRBV5-1|NA|TRBJ2-5|TRBD1
TGCGCCAGCGGGAACAGGGGGGAAGAGACCCAGTACTTC
CASGNRGEETQYF
>TRBV29-1|NA|TRBJ2-7|TRBD2
TGCAGCGTTGATGGTAGCGGGAGTATGTACGAGCAGTACTTC
CSVDGSGSMYEQYF
>TRBV30|NA|TRBJ1-6|TRBD1
TGTGCCTTTGACAGGGGAAATTCACCCCTCCACTTT
CAFDRGNSPLHF